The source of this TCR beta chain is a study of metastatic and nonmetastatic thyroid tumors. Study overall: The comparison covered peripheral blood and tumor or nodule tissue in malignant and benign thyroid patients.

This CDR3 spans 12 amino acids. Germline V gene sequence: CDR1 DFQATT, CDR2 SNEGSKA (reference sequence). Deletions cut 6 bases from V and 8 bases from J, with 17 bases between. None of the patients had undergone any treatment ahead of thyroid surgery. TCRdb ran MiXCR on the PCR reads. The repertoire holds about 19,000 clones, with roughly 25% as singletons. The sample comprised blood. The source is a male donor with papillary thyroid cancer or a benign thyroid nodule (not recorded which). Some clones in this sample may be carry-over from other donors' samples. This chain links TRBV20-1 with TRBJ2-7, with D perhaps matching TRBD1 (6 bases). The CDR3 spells CSASGQPPKQYF. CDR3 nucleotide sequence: TGCAGTGCCTCCGGACAGCCTCCAAAGCAGTACTTC.